A selection of T cell receptor beta chains follows, all from one sample in a study of T cells in Graves' hyperthyroidism and ophthalmopathy. TCRdb re-called the multiplex PCR reads through MiXCR, storing one row per CDR3 protein. The data show approximately 600,000 distinct CDR3 sequences, less than 25% seen once. Sequencing was done on a sample of blood. The origin of the receptors is a man aged 30 to 45 with Graves' ophthalmopathy. Each CDR3 is given with its conserved first and last residue. D genes are given only for firm matches. A clone size is listed for some rows: how often the clone was seen (once, few, many), or a class if it is expanded.

TRBV6-1	TRBJ2-1	.	TRBD1	TGTGCCAGCAGCCCGGACGGACAGGGGCTCAATGAGCAGTTCTTC	CASSPDGQGLNEQFF
TRBV9	TRBJ2-5	few	.	TGTGCCAGCAGCGTAGGTAGTGGGGATTTTAGAGAGACCCAGTACTTC	CASSVGSGDFRETQYF
TRBV28	TRBJ1-3	many	TRBD1	TGTGCCAGCAGTTCGGACAGGGGTTCCCTCTCTGGAAACACCATATATTTT	CASSSDRGSLSGNTIYF
TRBV29-1	TRBJ2-5	few	TRBD1	TGCAGCGCCACCGGGACAGGGGGCGCGAAGACCCAGTACTTC	CSATGTGGAKTQYF
TRBV4-2	TRBJ2-7	.	.	TGTGCCAGCAGCCAAGATAAAGAGGAGTGGGACGAGCAGTACTTC	CASSQDKEEWDEQYF
TRBV5-1	TRBJ1-1	.	.	TGCGCCAGCAGCTTGGACACGGGTTCCATGAACACTGAAGCTTTCTTT	CASSLDTGSMNTEAFF
TRBV6-1	TRBJ2-7	many	TRBD2	TGTGCCAGCTGCGAGGGTGGGAGGGGCTACGAGCAGTACTTC	CASCEGGRGYEQYF
TRBV28	TRBJ2-7	many	.	TGTGCCAGCAGACCCCGTATGGGGTGGGACGAGCAGTACTTC	CASRPRMGWDEQYF
TRBV20-1	TRBJ2-2	few	.	TGCAGTGCTGGCCCTGGGGCGGTGCTGTTTTTT	CSAGPGAVLFF
TRBV18	TRBJ2-1	.	TRBD2	TGTGCCAGCTCACCGACTAGCGGAGCGGCGTACAATGAGCAGTTCTTC	CASSPTSGAAYNEQFF